This T cell receptor (beta chain) was retrieved from a study of OX40 agonist ivuxolimab in advanced cancers. Profiled with immunoSEQ multiplex PCR; TCRdb holds only in-frame clones, not every one. The table records 57,000 or so clones, around 90% of them present only once. Samples were taken at baseline and on day 1 of cycles 4 and 7. This receptor was taken from an adult with an advanced solid tumor such as melanoma, head and neck, liver or kidney cancer. Source: CD4+ or CD8+ T cells sorted from blood, taken in a trial of the OX40 agonist ivuxolimab.

The CDR3 sequence: CASSRGASGSYEQYF. The CDR3 DNA follows: TGTGCCAGCAGCCGGGGGGCTAGCGGTTCCTACGAGCAGTACTTC. The chain carries TRBV5-5 and TRBJ2-7; perhaps TRBD2 as D (7 bases). Germline V gene sequence: CDR1 SGHKS, CDR2 YYEKEE (reference sequence). The CDR3 is 15 amino acids. V was trimmed by 4 bases and J by 1 base, leaving 15 bases between them.